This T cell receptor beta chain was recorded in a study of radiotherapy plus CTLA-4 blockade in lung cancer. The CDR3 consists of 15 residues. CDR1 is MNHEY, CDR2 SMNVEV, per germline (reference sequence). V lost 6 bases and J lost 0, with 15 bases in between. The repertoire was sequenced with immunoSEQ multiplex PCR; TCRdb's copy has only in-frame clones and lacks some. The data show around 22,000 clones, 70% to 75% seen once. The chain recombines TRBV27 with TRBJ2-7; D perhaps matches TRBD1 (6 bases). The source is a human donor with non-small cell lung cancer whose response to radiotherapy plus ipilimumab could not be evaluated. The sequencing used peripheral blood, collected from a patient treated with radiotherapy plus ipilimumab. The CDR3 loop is CASSTPDRFSYEQYF. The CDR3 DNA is TGTGCCAGCAGCACACCGGACAGATTCTCCTACGAGCAGTACTTC.